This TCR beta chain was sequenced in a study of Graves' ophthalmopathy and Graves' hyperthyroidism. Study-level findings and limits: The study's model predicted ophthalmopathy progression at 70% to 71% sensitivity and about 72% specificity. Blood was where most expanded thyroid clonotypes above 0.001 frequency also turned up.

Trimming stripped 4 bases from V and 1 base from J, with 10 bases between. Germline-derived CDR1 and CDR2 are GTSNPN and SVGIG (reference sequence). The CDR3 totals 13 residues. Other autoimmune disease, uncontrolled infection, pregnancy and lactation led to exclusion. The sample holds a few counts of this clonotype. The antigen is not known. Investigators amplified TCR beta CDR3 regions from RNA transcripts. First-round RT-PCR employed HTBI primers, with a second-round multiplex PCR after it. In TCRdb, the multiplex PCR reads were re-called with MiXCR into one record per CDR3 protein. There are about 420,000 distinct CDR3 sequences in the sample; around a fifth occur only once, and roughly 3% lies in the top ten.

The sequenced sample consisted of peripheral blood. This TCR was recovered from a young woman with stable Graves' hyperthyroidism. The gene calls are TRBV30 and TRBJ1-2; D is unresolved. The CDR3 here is CAWTVKINYGYTF. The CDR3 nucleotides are TGTGCCTGGACGGTTAAGATTAACTATGGCTACACCTTC.